The following is a TCR beta chain sequence with its context. In the same sample, other DNA sequences code for this CDR3. The sample belongs to a study of shared clonotypes between healthy human individuals. CDR3 length equals 14 residues. V was pared by 0 bases and J by 5 bases, with 4 bases of the junction left unmatched. Germline V gives CDR1 SGDLS, CDR2 YYNGEE. It was CD45RO-negative cells, positively selected for CCR7, that made up naive CD8 cells, with terminally differentiated effector memory CD45RA+ cells excluded. The table came from immunoSEQ multiplex PCR; TCRdb's copy has only in-frame clones and leaves some out. The data contain about 2,200,000 clones, 85% to 95% of them singletons.

The sequenced sample was naive CD8+ T cells from PBMCs. The chain is built from TRBV9 and TRBJ2-7; 8 bases are a match to TRBD1. The TCR was taken from a man aged 18-30 years in good health. Some clones in this sample may be carry-over from other donors' samples. CDR3 region: CASSVDPGGDEQYF. CDR3 DNA: TGTGCCAGCAGCGTAGATCCAGGGGGCGACGAGCAGTACTTC. The whole variable domain, remainder taken from reference TRBV9 and TRBJ2-7, is DSGVTQTPKHLITATGQRVTLRCSPRSGDLSVYWYQQSLDQGLQFLIQYYNGEERAKGNILERFSAQQFPDLHSELNLSSLELGDSALYFCASSVDPGGDEQYFGPGTRLTVT.